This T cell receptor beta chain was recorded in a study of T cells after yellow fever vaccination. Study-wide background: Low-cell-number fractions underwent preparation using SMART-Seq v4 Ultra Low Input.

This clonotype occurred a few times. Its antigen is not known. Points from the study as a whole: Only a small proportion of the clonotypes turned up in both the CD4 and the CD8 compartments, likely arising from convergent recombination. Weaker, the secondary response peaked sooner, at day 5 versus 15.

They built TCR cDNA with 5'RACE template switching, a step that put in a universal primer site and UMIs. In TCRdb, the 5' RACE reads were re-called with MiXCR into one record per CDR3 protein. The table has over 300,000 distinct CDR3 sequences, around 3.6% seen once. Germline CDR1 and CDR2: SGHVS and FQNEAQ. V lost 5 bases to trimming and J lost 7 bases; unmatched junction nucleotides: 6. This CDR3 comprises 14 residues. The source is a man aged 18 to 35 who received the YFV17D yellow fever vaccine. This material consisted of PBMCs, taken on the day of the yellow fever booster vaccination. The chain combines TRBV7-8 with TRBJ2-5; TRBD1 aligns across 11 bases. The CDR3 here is CASSDGQGAGTQYF. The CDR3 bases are TGTGCCAGCAGCGACGGACAGGGGGCTGGGACCCAGTACTTC.